What follows describes a single T cell receptor beta chain. The data are from a study of CD8 T cells in Susac syndrome. CDR1 SNHLY and CDR2 FYNNEI come from the germline V gene. Losses at the gene ends were 2 bases for V and 0 bases for J; bases not matched to a gene: 12. The CDR3 has 19 residues. It was with random hexamers that about 0.45 to 1 ug RNA was reverse transcribed. From the immunoSEQ multiplex PCR reads, TCRdb called clonotypes with MiXCR, one entry per CDR3 protein. The sample has about 300,000 distinct CDR3 sequences, roughly 85% seen once; the top ten hold around 0.11%. The chain has TRBV2 and TRBJ2-7, with 11 bases aligning to TRBD2. The TCR comes from a human donor with multiple sclerosis. Sequencing used CD8+ T cells from PBMCs. The CDR3 DNA reads as TGTGCCAGCAGTGAAAGACTGCTAGCGGGAGGCCTGAGCTCCTACGAGCAGTACTTC. Its protein is CASSERLLAGGLSSYEQYF.